Listed below are T cell receptor beta chains from one sample, sequenced in a study of technical replicates of blood from several donors. Method: immunoSEQ multiplex PCR; TCRdb's copy keeps in-frame clones and lacks some. Of roughly 72,000 clones in the sample, around 90% were seen once. Specimen: T cells isolated from PBMCs. The receptors come from a human donor in good health. Each CDR3 is given with its conserved first and last residue. D genes are given only for firm matches. Clone size appears in some rows only: once, few, many, or a class for an expanded clone.

j_gene,d_gene,abundance,v_gene,CDR3aa,CDR3nt
TRBJ2-6,-,-,TRBV10-2,CASSVYSSGANVLTF,TGCGCCAGCAGTGTTTACAGCTCTGGGGCCAACGTCCTGACTTTC
TRBJ2-1,TRBD2,-,TRBV6-5,CASRREAGYNEQFF,TGTGCCAGCAGGCGGGAGGCAGGCTACAATGAGCAGTTCTTC
TRBJ2-7,TRBD1,-,TRBV5-4,CASSGDRGLSYEQYF,TGTGCCAGCAGCGGGGACAGGGGGCTTTCCTACGAGCAGTACTTC
TRBJ2-2,TRBD2,-,TRBV9,CASSVALAGSIRELFF,TGTGCCAGCAGCGTAGCTCTAGCGGGAAGTATCCGGGAGCTGTTTTTT
TRBJ2-5,TRBD2,-,TRBV27,CASRLSSGALWYQETQYF,TGTGCCAGCAGGTTGTCTAGCGGGGCGTTATGGTACCAAGAGACCCAGTACTTC
TRBJ1-5,-,-,TRBV10-3,CAISASQPQHF,TGTGCCATCAGTGCTAGTCAGCCCCAGCATTTT
TRBJ2-1,-,-,TRBV20-1,CSVNTFYEQFF,TGCAGTGTCAACACCTTTTATGAGCAGTTCTTC
TRBJ2-1,-,-,TRBV6-6,CASSGGQTYVNEQFF,TGTGCCAGCAGCGGAGGACAGACCTACGTGAATGAGCAGTTCTTC
TRBJ2-2,-,once,TRBV4-1,CASSLWPLDTGELFF,TGCGCCAGCAGCCTTTGGCCCCTGGACACCGGGGAGCTGTTTTTT
TRBJ2-7,TRBD2,-,TRBV5-4,CASSRAGLAPYEQYF,TGTGCCAGCAGCCGCGCCGGACTAGCCCCCTACGAGCAGTACTTC
TRBJ2-7,TRBD2,-,TRBV5-1,CASSLGVAGAFSYEQYF,TGCGCCAGCAGCTTGGGAGTAGCGGGAGCTTTCTCCTACGAGCAGTACTTC
TRBJ2-1,TRBD2,-,TRBV2,CASSDSGRIFHEQFF,TGTGCCAGCAGTGATAGCGGGAGGATCTTTCATGAGCAGTTCTTC
TRBJ1-4,-,-,TRBV4-1,CASSQGGIATNEKLFF,TGCGCCAGCAGCCAAGGAGGGATTGCAACTAATGAAAAACTGTTTTTT
TRBJ1-1,-,-,TRBV30,CASRGTEAFF,TGTGCCTCCCGGGGGACTGAAGCTTTCTTT
TRBJ1-4,TRBD1,-,TRBV28,CASSGPIQGAGGNEKLFF,TGTGCCAGCAGCGGACCAATACAGGGGGCCGGGGGTAATGAAAAACTGTTTTTT
TRBJ1-1,-,-,TRBV29-1,CSVQGYTEAFF,TGCAGCGTACAGGGATACACTGAAGCTTTCTTT
TRBJ2-1,TRBD2,-,TRBV4-3,CASSQDNSGSSYNEQFF,TGCGCCAGCAGCCAAGATAACAGCGGGAGCTCCTACAATGAGCAGTTCTTC
TRBJ2-5,-,-,TRBV28,CASSLEGSVETQYF,TGTGCCAGCAGTTTGGAGGGATCAGTAGAGACCCAGTACTTC
TRBJ1-1,-,-,TRBV4-1,CASSQDTGSLNLMNTEAFF,TGCGCCAGCAGCCAAGACACAGGGTCTCTAAACCTTATGAACACTGAAGCTTTCTTT
TRBJ2-6,-,-,TRBV7-3,CAGGSGPGGGANVLTF,TGTGCCGGGGGGTCAGGGCCCGGTGGGGGGGCCAACGTCCTGACTTTC
TRBJ1-4,TRBD1,-,TRBV9,CASSVDGQGILNEKLFF,TGTGCCAGCAGCGTAGATGGACAGGGAATTCTTAATGAAAAACTGTTTTTT
TRBJ1-4,-,-,TRBV7-8,CASSQGRQGEKLFF,TGTGCCAGCAGCCAAGGGCGGCAGGGCGAAAAACTGTTTTTT
TRBJ1-1,-,few,TRBV30,CAWSVSNTEAFF,TGTGCCTGGAGTGTTAGTAACACTGAAGCTTTCTTT